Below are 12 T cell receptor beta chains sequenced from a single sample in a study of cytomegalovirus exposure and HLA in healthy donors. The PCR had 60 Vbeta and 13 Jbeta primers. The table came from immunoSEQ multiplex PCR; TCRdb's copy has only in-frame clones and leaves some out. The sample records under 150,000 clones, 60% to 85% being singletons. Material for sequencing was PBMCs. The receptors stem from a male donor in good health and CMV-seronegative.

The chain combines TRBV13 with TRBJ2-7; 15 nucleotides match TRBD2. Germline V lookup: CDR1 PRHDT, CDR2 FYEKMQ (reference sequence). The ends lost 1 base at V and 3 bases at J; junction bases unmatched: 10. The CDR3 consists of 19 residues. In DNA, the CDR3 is TGTGCCAGCAGCTTAGCCCCGGGACTAGCGGGAGGAGTGGGCTACGAGCAGTACTTC. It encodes CASSLAPGLAGGVGYEQYF.

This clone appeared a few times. The CDR3 is CASSLDSEATDHGYTF. The CDR3 DNA is TGTGCCAGCAGTCTCGACAGTGAGGCGACAGATCATGGCTACACCTTC. This chain uses TRBV7-2 with TRBJ1-2; a weak D match, TRBD1 (5 bases). This CDR3 has 16 residues. Trimming took 6 bases from V and 6 from J, leaving 23 bases between them. Looked up from germline, CDR1 is SGHTA and CDR2 is FQGNSA.

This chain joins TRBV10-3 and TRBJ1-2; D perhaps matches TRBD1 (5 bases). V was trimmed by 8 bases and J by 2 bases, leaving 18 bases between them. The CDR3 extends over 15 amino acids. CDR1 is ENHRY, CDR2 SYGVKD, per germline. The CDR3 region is CAIEATEPGNYGYTF. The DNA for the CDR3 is TGTGCCATCGAAGCGACAGAGCCCGGCAACTATGGCTACACCTTC.

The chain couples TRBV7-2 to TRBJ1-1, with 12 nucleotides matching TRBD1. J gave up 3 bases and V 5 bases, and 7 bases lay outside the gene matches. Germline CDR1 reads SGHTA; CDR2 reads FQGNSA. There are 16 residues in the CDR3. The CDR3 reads CASSPRDRGQDTEAFF. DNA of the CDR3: TGTGCCAGCAGCCCCCGGGACAGGGGGCAGGACACTGAAGCTTTCTTT. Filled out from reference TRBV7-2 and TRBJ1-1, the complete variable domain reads GAGVSQSPSNKVTEKGKDVELRCDPISGHTALYWYRQSLGQGLEFLIYFQGNSAPDKSGLPSDRFSAERTGGSVSTLTIQRTQQEDSAVYLCASSPRDRGQDTEAFFGQGTRLTVV.

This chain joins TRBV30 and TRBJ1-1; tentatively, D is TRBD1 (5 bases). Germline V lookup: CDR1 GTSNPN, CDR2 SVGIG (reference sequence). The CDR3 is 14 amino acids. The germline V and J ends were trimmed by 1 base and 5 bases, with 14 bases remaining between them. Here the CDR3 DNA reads TGTGCCTGGAGTGGAGGGAACCGGGGGACTGAAGCTTTCTTT. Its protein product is CAWSGGNRGTEAFF.

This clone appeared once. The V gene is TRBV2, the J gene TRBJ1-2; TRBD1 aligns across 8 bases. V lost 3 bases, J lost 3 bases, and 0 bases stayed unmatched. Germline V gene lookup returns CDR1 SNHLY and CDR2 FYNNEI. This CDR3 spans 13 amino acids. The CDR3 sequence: CASSEDRDYGYTF. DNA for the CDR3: TGTGCCAGCAGTGAGGACAGGGACTATGGCTACACCTTC.

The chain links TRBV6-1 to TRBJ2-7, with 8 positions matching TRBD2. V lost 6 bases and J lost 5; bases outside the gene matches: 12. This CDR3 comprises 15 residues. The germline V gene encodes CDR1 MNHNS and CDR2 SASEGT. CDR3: CASSLQAGVGHEQYF. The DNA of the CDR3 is TGTGCCAGCAGCCTACAAGCGGGAGTGGGACACGAGCAGTACTTC.

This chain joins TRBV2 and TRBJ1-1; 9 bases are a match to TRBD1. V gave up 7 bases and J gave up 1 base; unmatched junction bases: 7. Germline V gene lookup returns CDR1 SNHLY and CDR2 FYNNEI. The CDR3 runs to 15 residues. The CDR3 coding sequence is TGTGCCAGCATTCCACCGGGACAGGGGAACACTGAAGCTTTCTTT. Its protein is CASIPPGQGNTEAFF.

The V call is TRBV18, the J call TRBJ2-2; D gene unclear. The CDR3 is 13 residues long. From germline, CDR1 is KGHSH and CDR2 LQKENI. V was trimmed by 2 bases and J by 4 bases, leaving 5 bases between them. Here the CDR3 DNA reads TGTGCCAGCTCACCAACTGGCACCGGGGAGCTGTTTTTT. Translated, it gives CASSPTGTGELFF.

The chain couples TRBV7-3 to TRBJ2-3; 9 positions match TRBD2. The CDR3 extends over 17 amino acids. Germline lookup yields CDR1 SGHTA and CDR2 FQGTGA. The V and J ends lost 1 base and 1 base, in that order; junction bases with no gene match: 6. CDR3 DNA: TGTGCCAGCAGCTTAAAGACTAGCGGAGTAGGCACAGATACGCAGTATTTT. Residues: CASSLKTSGVGTDTQYF.

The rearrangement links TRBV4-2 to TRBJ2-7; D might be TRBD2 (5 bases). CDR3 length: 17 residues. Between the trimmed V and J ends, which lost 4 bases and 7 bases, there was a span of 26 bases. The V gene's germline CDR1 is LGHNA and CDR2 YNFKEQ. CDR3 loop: CASSPRRDAGALREQYF. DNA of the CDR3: TGTGCCAGCAGCCCAAGAAGAGATGCGGGCGCCTTGAGGGAGCAGTACTTC.

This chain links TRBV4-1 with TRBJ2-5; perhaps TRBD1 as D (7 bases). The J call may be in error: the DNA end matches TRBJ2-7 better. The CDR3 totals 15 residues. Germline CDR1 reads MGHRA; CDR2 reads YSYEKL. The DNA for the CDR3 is TGCGCCAGCAGCCAAGAGGAGGGGACAGACTACGAGCAGTACTTC. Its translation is CASSQEEGTDYEQYF.